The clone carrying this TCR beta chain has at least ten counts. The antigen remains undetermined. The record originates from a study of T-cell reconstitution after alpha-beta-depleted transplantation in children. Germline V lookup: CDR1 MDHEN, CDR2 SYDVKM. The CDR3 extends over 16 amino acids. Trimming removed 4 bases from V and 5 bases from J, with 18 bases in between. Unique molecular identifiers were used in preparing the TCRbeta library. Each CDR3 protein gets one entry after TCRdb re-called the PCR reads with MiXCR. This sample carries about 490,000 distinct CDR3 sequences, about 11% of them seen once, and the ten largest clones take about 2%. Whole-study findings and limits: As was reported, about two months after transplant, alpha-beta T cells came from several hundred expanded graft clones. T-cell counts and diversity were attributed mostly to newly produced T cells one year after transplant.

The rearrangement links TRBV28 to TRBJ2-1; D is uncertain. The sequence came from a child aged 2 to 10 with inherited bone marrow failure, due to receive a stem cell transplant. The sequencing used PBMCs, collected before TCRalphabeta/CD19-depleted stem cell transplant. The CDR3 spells CASSSGHILLNNEQFF. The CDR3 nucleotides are TGTGCCAGCAGTTCCGGCCATATCCTTCTAAACAATGAGCAGTTCTTC.